The clone carrying this T cell receptor (beta chain) was picked up many times. Its antigen is unidentified. This record belongs to a study of T cells in Graves' hyperthyroidism and ophthalmopathy. General study points: Ophthalmopathy was identified by the model a median approximately 6.9 months ahead of onset.

Amplified TCR beta CDR3 regions derived from RNA transcripts. During a first-round RT-PCR of the TCR CDR3, the HTBI primer set was used. Each CDR3 protein gets one entry after TCRdb re-called the multiplex PCR reads with MiXCR. Here the sample spans roughly 200,000 distinct CDR3 sequences, around 20% being singletons. Sequenced: blood. This TCR came from a man aged 35-49 years with Graves' hyperthyroidism.

DNA of the CDR3: TGTGCCAGCAGTGTGGGACAGGGGAGCAATCAGCCCCAGCATTTT. This sequence encodes CASSVGQGSNQPQHF. The gene calls are TRBV27 and TRBJ1-5; 10 nucleotides match TRBD1. The V and J ends lost 5 bases and 1 base, in that order; junction bases with no gene match: 2. Germline lookup yields CDR1 MNHEY and CDR2 SMNVEV (reference sequence). The CDR3 covers 15 residues.